A selection of T cell receptor beta chains follows, all from one sample in a study of shared clonotypes between healthy human individuals. Some clones are missing from TCRdb's copy, which holds only in-frame ones; the method was immunoSEQ multiplex PCR. The repertoire has some 2,400,000 clones, approximately 96% of them found once; the top ten carry roughly 0.13%. The sequenced material came from naive CD4+ T cells sorted from blood. The source is a man between 18 and 35 years old in good health. CDR3s include the opening cysteine and the closing phenylalanine or tryptophan. The D gene is left open where the match is weak. The size entry is marked missing in some rows and otherwise reads once, few, many or a size class.

j_gene	abundance	d_gene	v_gene	CDR3nt	CDR3aa
TRBJ2-2	-	TRBD2	TRBV4-3	TGCGCCAGCAGCCAAGATAGTGGCGGGAGCCTCCGGGGGGGCACCGGGGAGCTGTTTTTT	CASSQDSGGSLRGGTGELFF
TRBJ1-4	-	-	TRBV5-1	TGCGCCAGCAGCTTGGGGAGTAAAGGGAATGAAAAACTGTTTTTT	CASSLGSKGNEKLFF
TRBJ2-1	-	-	TRBV7-9	TGTGCCAGCGGGGAGACCTCCTACAATGAGCAGTTCTTC	CASGETSYNEQFF
TRBJ2-2	-	TRBD2	TRBV7-7	TGTGCTAGCAGCCCTAGCGGGGGTCGTTGGGAGCTGTTTTTT	CASSPSGGRWELFF
TRBJ2-7	-	TRBD1	TRBV6-5	TGTGCCAGCAGTCAGGGACAGGACTACGAGCAGTACTTC	CASSQGQDYEQYF
TRBJ2-3	-	-	TRBV4-1	TGCGCCAGCAGGACTTTACGGGGGTTAGATACGCAGTATTTT	CASRTLRGLDTQYF
TRBJ1-2	-	-	TRBV28	TGTGCCAGCACCTCCCGTCTGTTGGGAGGTGGCTATGGCTACACCTTC	CASTSRLLGGGYGYTF
TRBJ1-2	few	-	TRBV25-1	TGTGCCAGCAGTGAAGGCCCAAATGGCTACACCTTC	CASSEGPNGYTF
TRBJ1-6	few	-	TRBV27	TGTGCCAGCAGTTTATGGGCTGACTATAATTCACCCCTCCACTTT	CASSLWADYNSPLHF
TRBJ2-1	-	TRBD1	TRBV7-9	TGTGCCAGCAGCATAGGACAGGGGGGGCAGTTCTTC	CASSIGQGGQFF
TRBJ2-3	-	-	TRBV5-1	TGCGCCAGCAGCTTGGGGGAGATGACAGATACGCAGTATTTT	CASSLGEMTDTQYF
TRBJ2-1	-	TRBD2	TRBV10-3	TGTGCCATCAGTGGCGCGGCCCCCCGGGGTAGCGGGGGCGCCTCCTACAATGAGCAGTTCTTC	CAISGAAPRGSGGASYNEQFF
TRBJ1-5	once	-	TRBV19	TGTGCCAGTAGTGATTTTATCAACGAGATGGGTAATCAGCCCCAGCATTTT	CASSDFINEMGNQPQHF
TRBJ1-2	-	-	TRBV10-2	TGCGCCAGCAGTGAGCCGAGTCGTAAAGGGGACTATGGCTACACCTTC	CASSEPSRKGDYGYTF
TRBJ2-7	once	TRBD1	TRBV11-2	TGTGCCAGCAGCTCGGGACAGGGAGTGTACGAGCAGTACTTC	CASSSGQGVYEQYF
TRBJ1-1	-	-	TRBV30	TGTGCCTGGACGGGGGTTGGGACTGAAGCTTTCTTT	CAWTGVGTEAFF
TRBJ1-4	-	-	TRBV5-4	TGTGCCAGCAGCTCTGACAGGACCTCAACTAATGAAAAACTGTTTTTT	CASSSDRTSTNEKLFF
TRBJ2-1	-	-	TRBV19	TGTGCCAGTAGTATACTGGGGGGGCCTTACAGCTCCTACAATGAGCAGTTCTTC	CASSILGGPYSSYNEQFF
TRBJ1-6	-	-	TRBV30	TGTGCCTGGAGTCCACCCAGGTCACCCCTCCACTTT	CAWSPPRSPLHF
TRBJ2-1	-	-	TRBV12-5	TGTGCTAGTGCCTTGGGCCATCAAAACAATGAGCAGTTCTTC	CASALGHQNNEQFF
TRBJ2-1	-	-	TRBV18	TGTGCCAGCTCACCACCCGTAGGTGTCCATGAGCAGTTCTTC	CASSPPVGVHEQFF
TRBJ2-5	-	TRBD1	TRBV25-1	TGTGCCAGCAGAGGTGTTACAGGGACAGTTGGCCAAGAGACCCAGTACTTC	CASRGVTGTVGQETQYF
TRBJ1-6	-	TRBD1	TRBV6-6	TGTGCCAGCAGTGCACAGGGGGCGGATAATTCACCCCTCCACTTT	CASSAQGADNSPLHF
TRBJ2-1	-	TRBD1	TRBV28	TGTGCCAGCAGACCGGGACAGGGATACAATGAGCAGTTCTTC	CASRPGQGYNEQFF
TRBJ2-2	-	TRBD1	TRBV5-1	TGCGCCAGCAGCCCGGACAGGTCCTACACCGGGGAGCTGTTTTTT	CASSPDRSYTGELFF
TRBJ2-7	-	TRBD1	TRBV2	TGTGCCAGCTCCCGGGACAGGGCCTACTACGAGCAGTACTTC	CASSRDRAYYEQYF
TRBJ1-6	-	-	TRBV28	TGTGCCAGCAATTTATACCGAAAAACTAATTCACCCCTCCACTTT	CASNLYRKTNSPLHF
TRBJ2-7	-	-	TRBV19	TGTGCCGTTGCGCCGGGTCGGGTCACCTCATCCTACGAGCAGTACTTC	CAVAPGRVTSSYEQYF
TRBJ1-4	-	-	TRBV19	TGTGCCAGTAGTATAGGATTCGGTGAAAAACTGTTTTTT	CASSIGFGEKLFF
TRBJ2-7	few	-	TRBV7-8	TGTGCCAGCTCAGGGGAATACGAGCAGTACTTC	CASSGEYEQYF
TRBJ2-6	-	-	TRBV28	TGTGCCAGCAGTTTACCTGGGGCCAACGTCCTGACTTTC	CASSLPGANVLTF
TRBJ1-1	once	-	TRBV14	TGTGCCAGCAGCCAGGTCGGGGGGAGCACTGAAGCTTTCTTT	CASSQVGGSTEAFF
TRBJ2-5	-	-	TRBV19	TGTGCCAGTAGGTACGGGGAGACCCAGTACTTC	CASRYGETQYF
TRBJ1-2	-	TRBD1	TRBV6-4	TGTGCCAGCAGTTCGGGACAGGGAGCTAACTATGGCTACACCTTC	CASSSGQGANYGYTF
TRBJ1-1	-	-	TRBV7-9	TGTGCCAGCAGCCCCAGGAGGGCGAACACTGAAGCTTTCTTT	CASSPRRANTEAFF
TRBJ1-4	-	-	TRBV5-1	TGCGCCAGCAGCTTGAATATAAAGGCTCAAGCTAATGAAAAACTGTTTTTT	CASSLNIKAQANEKLFF
TRBJ2-3	-	-	TRBV5-4	TGTGCCAGCAGCCCCCGGGGGAAATCGGCGCAGTATTTT	CASSPRGKSAQYF
TRBJ1-5	-	-	TRBV9	TGTGCCAGCAGCGTAGGAGAGGGGGGGAATCAGCCCCAGCATTTT	CASSVGEGGNQPQHF
TRBJ1-1	-	-	TRBV4-1	TGCGCCAGCAGCCAACCAAGGGGTATTGGGGTGAACACTGAAGCTTTCTTT	CASSQPRGIGVNTEAFF
TRBJ1-2	-	-	TRBV27	TGTGCCAGCAGTTTAAGGAAGACCTATGGCTACACCTTC	CASSLRKTYGYTF
TRBJ2-7	-	TRBD2	TRBV28	TGTGCCAGCAGTTCAAGCGGGGGACCCTCCTACGAGCAGTACTTC	CASSSSGGPSYEQYF
TRBJ2-5	-	-	TRBV28	TGTGCCAGCAGCTCGGTAGGAGAGACCCAGTACTTC	CASSSVGETQYF
TRBJ1-2	-	-	TRBV7-2	TGTGCCAGCGTTGGGCCGGGGTACTATGGCTACACCTTC	CASVGPGYYGYTF
TRBJ1-2	-	TRBD1	TRBV5-4	TGTGCCAGCAGCTTCGACAGGGATGATGGCTACACCTTC	CASSFDRDDGYTF
TRBJ2-1	-	-	TRBV28	TGTGCCAGCAGCTCTACCGGGACTTACAATGAGCAGTTCTTC	CASSSTGTYNEQFF
TRBJ2-5	-	TRBD1	TRBV11-2	TGTGCCAGCAGCTTAGGGACAGGGAAGATCCAAGAGACCCAGTACTTC	CASSLGTGKIQETQYF
TRBJ2-4	-	TRBD2	TRBV9	TGTGCCAGCAGCGCAGAGACTAGCGGGAGGGCCGAATTCGCCAAAAACATTCAGTACTTC	CASSAETSGRAEFAKNIQYF
TRBJ2-7	-	-	TRBV18	TGTGCCAGCTCACCTCCTGGGGCGTACGAGCAGTACTTC	CASSPPGAYEQYF